This T cell receptor (beta chain) was sequenced for a study of neoadjuvant nivolumab and ipilimumab in lung cancer. Study observations and caveats: Only a single major-pathologic-response sample was available for clonality analysis.

A remark on this clone: Its antigen is not known.

Profiled with immunoSEQ multiplex PCR; TCRdb holds only in-frame clones, not every one. Here the sample spans about 18,000 clones, over 80% being singletons. This CDR3 has 15 amino acids. Trimming took 3 bases from V and 4 from J; bases not matched to a gene: 6. Per the germline V gene, CDR1 is KGHSH and CDR2 is LQKENI. The chain is built from TRBV18 and TRBJ2-1, with 7 bases that match TRBD2. The input for sequencing was peripheral blood, taken before neoadjuvant nivolumab, alone or with ipilimumab. The receptor was derived from an adult with non-small cell lung cancer. The CDR3 DNA reads TGTGCCAGCTCACCTCTTCTAGCGGCTTACAATGAGCAGTTCTTC. Encoded protein: CASSPLLAAYNEQFF.